This TCR beta chain appears in the sequencing data of a study of OX40 agonist ivuxolimab in advanced cancers. At the level of the study: In this trial design, patients received ivuxolimab intravenously at 0.01 to 10 mg/kg every 2 weeks. Partial responses, seen in three patients, involved one hepatocellular carcinoma and two cutaneous melanomas.

TCRdb keeps only in-frame clones here, not all; method: immunoSEQ multiplex PCR. This table holds 35,000 to 45,000 clones, roughly four fifths found once. The timepoints at which blood was sampled were baseline, cycle 4 day 1, and cycle 7 day 1. Points from the study as a whole: Partial responders at 0.1-3.0 mg/kg had among the lowest clonal expansion.

The CDR3 totals 15 residues. CDR1 is LNHNV, CDR2 YYDKDF, per germline (reference sequence). The V gene end was trimmed by 5 bases and the J gene end by 8 bases; junction bases not matched to a gene: 5. Remarks on this clone: The target antigen is unknown.

The TCR was taken from an adult with an advanced solid tumor such as melanoma, head and neck, liver or kidney cancer. The J gene is TRBJ2-1, the V gene TRBV15; 14 positions agree with TRBD2. The sample consisted of CD4+ or CD8+ T cells sorted from blood, taken in a trial of the OX40 agonist ivuxolimab. The CDR3 coding sequence is TGTGCCACCAGCCGAAGACTAGCGGGAGGGGATGAGCAGTTCTTC. This gives the protein CATSRRLAGGDEQFF.